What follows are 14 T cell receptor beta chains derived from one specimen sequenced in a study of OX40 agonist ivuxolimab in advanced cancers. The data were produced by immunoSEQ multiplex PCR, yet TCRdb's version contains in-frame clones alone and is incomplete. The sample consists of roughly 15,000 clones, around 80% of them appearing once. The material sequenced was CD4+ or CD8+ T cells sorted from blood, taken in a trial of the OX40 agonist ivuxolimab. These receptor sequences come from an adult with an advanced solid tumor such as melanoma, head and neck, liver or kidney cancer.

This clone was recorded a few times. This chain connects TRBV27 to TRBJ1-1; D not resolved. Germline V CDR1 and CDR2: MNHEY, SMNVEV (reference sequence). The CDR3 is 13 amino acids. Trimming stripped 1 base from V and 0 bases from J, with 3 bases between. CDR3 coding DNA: TGTGCCAGCAGTTTATGGTTGAACACTGAAGCTTTCTTT. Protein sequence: CASSLWLNTEAFF.

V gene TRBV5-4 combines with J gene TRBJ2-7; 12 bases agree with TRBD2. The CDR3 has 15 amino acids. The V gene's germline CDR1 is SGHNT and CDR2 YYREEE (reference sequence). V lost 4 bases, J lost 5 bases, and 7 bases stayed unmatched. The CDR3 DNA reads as TGTGCCAGCAGCCCCCCCACTAGCGGGAGGCACGAGCAGTACTTC. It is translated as CASSPPTSGRHEQYF.

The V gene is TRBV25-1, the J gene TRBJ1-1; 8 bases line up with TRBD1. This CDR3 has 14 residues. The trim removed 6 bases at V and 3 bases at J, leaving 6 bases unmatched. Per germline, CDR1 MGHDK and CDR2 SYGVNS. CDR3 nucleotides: TGTGCCAGCAGGGAGACAGGGGCCTACACTGAAGCTTTCTTT. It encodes CASRETGAYTEAFF.

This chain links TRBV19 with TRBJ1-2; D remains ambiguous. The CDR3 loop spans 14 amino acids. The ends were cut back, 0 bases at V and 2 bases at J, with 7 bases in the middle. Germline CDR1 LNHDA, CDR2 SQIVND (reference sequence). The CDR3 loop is CASSIDAQNYGYTF. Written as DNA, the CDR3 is TGTGCCAGTAGTATAGATGCACAGAACTATGGCTACACCTTC.

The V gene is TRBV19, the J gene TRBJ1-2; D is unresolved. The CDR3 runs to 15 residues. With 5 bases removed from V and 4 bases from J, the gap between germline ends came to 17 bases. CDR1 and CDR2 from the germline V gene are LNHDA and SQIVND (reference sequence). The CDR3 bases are TGTGCCAGTAGTCCGGGCCCCGGAAGCTCCTATGGCTACACCTTC. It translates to CASSPGPGSSYGYTF.

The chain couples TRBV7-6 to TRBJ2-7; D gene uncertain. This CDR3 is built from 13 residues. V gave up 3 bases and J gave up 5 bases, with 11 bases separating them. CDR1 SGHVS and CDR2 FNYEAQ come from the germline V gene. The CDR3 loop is CASSFLPLDEQYF. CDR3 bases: TGTGCCAGCAGCTTTTTGCCCCTTGACGAGCAGTACTTC. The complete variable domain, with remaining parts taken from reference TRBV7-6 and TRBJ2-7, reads GAGVSQSPRYKVTKRGQDVALRCDPISGHVSLYWYRQALGQGPEFLTYFNYEAQQDKSGLPNDRFSAERPEGSISTLTIQRTEQRDSAMYRCASSFLPLDEQYFGPGTRLTVT.

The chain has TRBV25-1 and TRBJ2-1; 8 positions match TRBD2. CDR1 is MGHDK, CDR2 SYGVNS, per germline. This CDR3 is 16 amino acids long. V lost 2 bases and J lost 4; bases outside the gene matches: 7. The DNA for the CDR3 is TGTGCCAGCAGTGAAGAAGCGGGAGCAAAGTACAATGAGCAGTTCTTC. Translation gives CASSEEAGAKYNEQFF. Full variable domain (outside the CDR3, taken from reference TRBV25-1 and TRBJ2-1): EADIYQTPRYLVIGTGKKITLECSQTMGHDKMYWYQQDPGMELHLIHYSYGVNSTEKGDLSSESTVSRIRTEHFPLTLESARPSHTSQYLCASSEEAGAKYNEQFFGPGTRLTVL.

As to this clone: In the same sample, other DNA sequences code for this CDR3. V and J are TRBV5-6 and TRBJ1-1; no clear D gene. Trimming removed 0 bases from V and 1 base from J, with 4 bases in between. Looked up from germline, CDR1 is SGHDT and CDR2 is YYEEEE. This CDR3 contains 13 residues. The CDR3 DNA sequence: TGTGCCAGCAGCTTGGGGGGGAACACTGAAGCTTTCTTT. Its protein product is CASSLGGNTEAFF. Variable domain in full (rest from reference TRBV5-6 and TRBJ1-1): DAGVTQSPTHLIKTRGQQVTLRCSPKSGHDTVSWYQQALGQGPQFIFQYYEEEERQRGNFPDRFSGHQFPNYSSELNVNALLLGDSALYLCASSLGGNTEAFFGQGTRLTVV.

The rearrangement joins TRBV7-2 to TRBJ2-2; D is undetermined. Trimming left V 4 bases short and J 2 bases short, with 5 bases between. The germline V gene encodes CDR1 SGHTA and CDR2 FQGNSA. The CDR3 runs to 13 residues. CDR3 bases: TGTGCCAGCAGCTCCGACAACACCGGGGAGCTGTTTTTT. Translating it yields CASSSDNTGELFF.

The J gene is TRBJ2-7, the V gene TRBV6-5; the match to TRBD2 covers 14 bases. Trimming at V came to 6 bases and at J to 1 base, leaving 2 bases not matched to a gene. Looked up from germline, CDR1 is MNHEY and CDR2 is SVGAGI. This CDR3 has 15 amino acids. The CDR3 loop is CASSGLAGGSYEQYF. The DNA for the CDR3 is TGTGCCAGCAGCGGACTAGCGGGAGGATCCTACGAGCAGTACTTC.

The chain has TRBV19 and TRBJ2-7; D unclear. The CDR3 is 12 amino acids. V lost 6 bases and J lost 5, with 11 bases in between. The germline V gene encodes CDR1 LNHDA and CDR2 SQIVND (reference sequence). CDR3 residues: CASSPAGHEQYF. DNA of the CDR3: TGTGCCAGTAGCCCCGCCGGCCACGAGCAGTACTTC.

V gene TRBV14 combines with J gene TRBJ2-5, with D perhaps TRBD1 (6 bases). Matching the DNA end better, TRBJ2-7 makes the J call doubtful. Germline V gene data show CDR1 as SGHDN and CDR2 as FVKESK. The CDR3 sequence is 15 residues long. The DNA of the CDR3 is TGTGCCAGCAGCCACGATCAGGGGCCCTCGTACGAGCAGTACTTC. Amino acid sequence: CASSHDQGPSYEQYF.

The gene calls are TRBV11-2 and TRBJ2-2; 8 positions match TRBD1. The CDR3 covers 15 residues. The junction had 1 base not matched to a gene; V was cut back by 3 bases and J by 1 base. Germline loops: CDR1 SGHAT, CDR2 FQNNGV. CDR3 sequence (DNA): TGTGCCAGCAGCTTCGGGACAGGGAACACCGGGGAGCTGTTTTTT. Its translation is CASSFGTGNTGELFF.

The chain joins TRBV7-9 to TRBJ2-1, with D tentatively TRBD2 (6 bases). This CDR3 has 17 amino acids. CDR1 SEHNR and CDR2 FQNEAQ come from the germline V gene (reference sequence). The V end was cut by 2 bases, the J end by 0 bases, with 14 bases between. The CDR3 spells CASSLLATATSYNEQFF. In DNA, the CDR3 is TGTGCCAGCAGCTTACTAGCGACAGCAACCTCCTACAATGAGCAGTTCTTC.